The rows below give T cell receptor beta chains drawn from one sample of a study of blood T cell repertoires in COVID-19. Using immunoSEQ multiplex PCR, the repertoire was profiled, and TCRdb retains in-frame clones only, with some absent. The sample records approximately 68,000 clones, about 80% being singletons. Specimen: peripheral blood. These receptor sequences come from a human donor in a cohort sampled during active COVID-19. CDR3s include the opening cysteine and the closing phenylalanine or tryptophan. D genes are given only for firm matches. The size field is filled for only some rows; it gives once, few, many or a size class.

CDR3 length: 14
D gene: .
clone size: .
V gene: TRBV10-3
J gene: TRBJ1-1
CDR3 DNA: TGTGCCATCAGTGGGACTCGGGGGGGTGAAGCGGCTTTCTTT
CDR3 protein: CAISGTRGGEAAFF

CDR3 length: 13
D gene: TRBD2
clone size: few
V gene: TRBV5-1
J gene: TRBJ2-5
CDR3 DNA: TGCGCCAGCCGACTAAGCGGGATGGGGACCCAGTACTTC
CDR3 protein: CASRLSGMGTQYF

CDR3 length: 14
D gene: .
clone size: .
V gene: TRBV6-5
J gene: TRBJ2-7
CDR3 DNA: TGTGCCAGCGACTTTGGACAGTCCTCCTACGAGCAGTACTTC
CDR3 protein: CASDFGQSSYEQYF

CDR3 length: 15
D gene: TRBD2
clone size: few
V gene: TRBV20-1
J gene: TRBJ2-1
CDR3 DNA: TGCAGTGCTAGTAGGCCTAGCGGGGGGCACAATGAGCAGTTCTTC
CDR3 protein: CSASRPSGGHNEQFF

CDR3 length: 17
D gene: TRBD1
clone size: .
V gene: TRBV27
J gene: TRBJ2-5
CDR3 DNA: TGTGCCAGCAGTTTATCAGTTGGGACAGCCATCCAAGAGACCCAGTACTTC
CDR3 protein: CASSLSVGTAIQETQYF

CDR3 length: 13
D gene: .
clone size: .
V gene: TRBV11-2
J gene: TRBJ1-4
CDR3 DNA: TGTGCCAGCAGGGCAGAGGGTAATGAAAAACTGTTTTTT
CDR3 protein: CASRAEGNEKLFF

CDR3 length: 16
D gene: .
clone size: .
V gene: TRBV29-1
J gene: TRBJ2-1
CDR3 DNA: TGCAGCGTTGAAGGCGGCAGGGCTCAAAACTACAATGAGCAGTTCTTC
CDR3 protein: CSVEGGRAQNYNEQFF

CDR3 length: 16
D gene: TRBD2
clone size: .
V gene: TRBV7-8
J gene: TRBJ2-5
CDR3 DNA: TGTGCCAGCAGCTTAGGGGCTAGCGGTTACCAAGAGACCCAGTACTTC
CDR3 protein: CASSLGASGYQETQYF

CDR3 length: 16
D gene: .
clone size: once
V gene: TRBV9
J gene: TRBJ2-3
CDR3 DNA: TGTGCCAGCAGCCCCTCTGCCCTAGGTCCCACAGATACGCAGTATTTT
CDR3 protein: CASSPSALGPTDTQYF

CDR3 length: 17
D gene: .
clone size: .
V gene: TRBV29-1
J gene: TRBJ1-2
CDR3 DNA: TGCAGCGCCACTTCCCACCACCGAAGGAGGGCATCCTATGGCTACACCTTC
CDR3 protein: CSATSHHRRRASYGYTF

CDR3 length: 15
D gene: .
clone size: .
V gene: TRBV6-2/TRBV6-3
J gene: TRBJ1-5
CDR3 DNA: TGTGCCAGCAGTAGGGGACTGTACAGCAATCAGCCCCAGCATTTT
CDR3 protein: CASSRGLYSNQPQHF

CDR3 length: 13
D gene: .
clone size: .
V gene: TRBV27
J gene: TRBJ1-2
CDR3 DNA: TGTGCCAGCAGTTTACGACAGTCCTATGGCTACACCTTC
CDR3 protein: CASSLRQSYGYTF

CDR3 length: 14
D gene: TRBD1
clone size: .
V gene: TRBV3-1/TRBV3-2
J gene: TRBJ1-1
CDR3 DNA: TGTGCCAGCAGCCAAGGGGACAGGGGCACTGAAGCTTTCTTT
CDR3 protein: CASSQGDRGTEAFF

CDR3 length: 15
D gene: TRBD2
clone size: .
V gene: TRBV5-5
J gene: TRBJ2-5
CDR3 DNA: TGTGCCGCCTACCTTCCGGGGGGGCCCCAAGAGACCCAGTACTTC
CDR3 protein: CAAYLPGGPQETQYF

CDR3 length: 14
D gene: .
clone size: .
V gene: TRBV5-1
J gene: TRBJ1-4
CDR3 DNA: TGCGCCAGCAGCTCGGGGGGAAGGAATGAAAAACTGTTTTTT
CDR3 protein: CASSSGGRNEKLFF

CDR3 length: 16
D gene: .
clone size: .
V gene: TRBV4-1
J gene: TRBJ2-5
CDR3 DNA: TGCGCCAGCAGCCAAGGGCGGTCTAGCGAACAAGAGACCCAGTACTTC
CDR3 protein: CASSQGRSSEQETQYF

CDR3 length: 13
D gene: .
clone size: .
V gene: TRBV19
J gene: TRBJ1-2
CDR3 DNA: TGTGCCAGCTCGGGAACCAGCTACTATGGCTACACCTTC
CDR3 protein: CASSGTSYYGYTF

CDR3 length: 15
D gene: .
clone size: .
V gene: TRBV3-1/TRBV3-2
J gene: TRBJ1-2
CDR3 DNA: TGTGCCAGCAGCCTTTCCTCAGGAACTAACTATGGCTACACCTTC
CDR3 protein: CASSLSSGTNYGYTF

CDR3 length: 15
D gene: TRBD2
clone size: once
V gene: TRBV2
J gene: TRBJ2-3
CDR3 DNA: TGTGCCAGCTTGAAGGGACTAGCGGGGGCGGATACGCAGTATTTT
CDR3 protein: CASLKGLAGADTQYF

CDR3 length: 14
D gene: .
clone size: .
V gene: TRBV7-8
J gene: TRBJ1-5
CDR3 DNA: TGTGCCAGCACTAGTATCAACCTGAATCAGCCCCAGCATTTT
CDR3 protein: CASTSINLNQPQHF

CDR3 length: 16
D gene: TRBD2
clone size: .
V gene: TRBV25-1
J gene: TRBJ2-5
CDR3 DNA: TGTGCCAGCAGGTCAAAGCGGGGTCGAGGAAAAGAGACCCAGTACTTC
CDR3 protein: CASRSKRGRGKETQYF

CDR3 length: 15
D gene: .
clone size: .
V gene: TRBV6-5
J gene: TRBJ1-5
CDR3 DNA: TGTGCCACTGAGTGGGGGGTTTCATGGAATCAGCCCCAGCATTTT
CDR3 protein: CATEWGVSWNQPQHF

CDR3 length: 17
D gene: .
clone size: .
V gene: TRBV18
J gene: TRBJ1-4
CDR3 DNA: TGTGCCAGCTCACCACCGCAGGGGACGGCAACTAATGAAAAACTGTTTTTT
CDR3 protein: CASSPPQGTATNEKLFF

CDR3 length: 14
D gene: .
clone size: .
V gene: TRBV25-1
J gene: TRBJ1-2
CDR3 DNA: TGTGCCAGCCCCCCTCCGGGAGGGGTGAGCGGCTACACCTTC
CDR3 protein: CASPPPGGVSGYTF

CDR3 length: 12
D gene: .
clone size: few
V gene: TRBV2
J gene: TRBJ2-2
CDR3 DNA: TGTGCCAGTCATAGTGACACCGGGGAGCTGTTTTTT
CDR3 protein: CASHSDTGELFF

CDR3 length: 13
D gene: .
clone size: .
V gene: TRBV7-9
J gene: TRBJ1-1
CDR3 DNA: TGTGCCAGCGCCGGGGGGGAGAACACTGAAGCTTTCTTT
CDR3 protein: CASAGGENTEAFF

CDR3 length: 11
D gene: .
clone size: .
V gene: TRBV10-3
J gene: TRBJ2-5
CDR3 DNA: TGTGCCACCCGAGGAGCAGAGACCCAGTACTTC
CDR3 protein: CATRGAETQYF

CDR3 length: 13
D gene: .
clone size: .
V gene: TRBV4-3
J gene: TRBJ2-1
CDR3 DNA: TGCGCCAGCAGCCAAGCCGTCCACAATGAGCAGTTCTTC
CDR3 protein: CASSQAVHNEQFF

CDR3 length: 16
D gene: TRBD1
clone size: .
V gene: TRBV5-1
J gene: TRBJ2-1
CDR3 DNA: TGCGCCAGCAGCCTTTTACCGGGACAGGTTAACAATGAGCAGTTCTTC
CDR3 protein: CASSLLPGQVNNEQFF

CDR3 length: 15
D gene: TRBD2
clone size: .
V gene: TRBV18
J gene: TRBJ2-7
CDR3 DNA: TGTGCCAGCTCACCCGGGGGGAGCGGGGTAGGCGAGCAGTACTTC
CDR3 protein: CASSPGGSGVGEQYF

CDR3 length: 15
D gene: TRBD1
clone size: .
V gene: TRBV11-3
J gene: TRBJ2-5
CDR3 DNA: TGTGCCAGCAGCTTAGGCGGGACAGGGGATGAGACCCAGTACTTC
CDR3 protein: CASSLGGTGDETQYF

CDR3 length: 18
D gene: TRBD1
clone size: .
V gene: TRBV4-1
J gene: TRBJ2-3
CDR3 DNA: TGCGCCAGCAGCCAAGATGTTGCAGGGGGACCCAGCACAGATACGCAGTATTTT
CDR3 protein: CASSQDVAGGPSTDTQYF

CDR3 length: 13
D gene: .
clone size: once
V gene: TRBV7-8
J gene: TRBJ1-5
CDR3 DNA: TGTGCCAGCAGCTTACTCTTTCATCAGCCCCAGCATTTT
CDR3 protein: CASSLLFHQPQHF

CDR3 length: 15
D gene: .
clone size: .
V gene: TRBV5-4
J gene: TRBJ1-4
CDR3 DNA: TGTGCCAGCAGCTTCGGGGCAGCGGGACAAGGAAAACTGTTTTTT
CDR3 protein: CASSFGAAGQGKLFF

CDR3 length: 14
D gene: .
clone size: .
V gene: TRBV19
J gene: TRBJ1-2
CDR3 DNA: TGTGCCAGTAGTAGAACAGGGAACGACTATGGCTACACCTTC
CDR3 protein: CASSRTGNDYGYTF

CDR3 length: 14
D gene: .
clone size: .
V gene: TRBV4-1
J gene: TRBJ2-1
CDR3 DNA: TGCGCCAGCAGCCAACCGAGGGGGTGGAATGAGCAGTTCTTC
CDR3 protein: CASSQPRGWNEQFF

CDR3 length: 13
D gene: TRBD1
clone size: .
V gene: TRBV11-2
J gene: TRBJ1-2
CDR3 DNA: TGTGCCAGCAGCTCAGGGGGCCTCTATGGCTACACCTTC
CDR3 protein: CASSSGGLYGYTF

CDR3 length: 14
D gene: TRBD2
clone size: .
V gene: TRBV5-6
J gene: TRBJ2-5
CDR3 DNA: TGTGCCAGCATAGCGGGGGGGTACCAGGAGACCCAGTACTTC
CDR3 protein: CASIAGGYQETQYF

CDR3 length: 14
D gene: TRBD1
clone size: .
V gene: TRBV3-1/TRBV3-2
J gene: TRBJ2-7
CDR3 DNA: TGTGCCAGCAGCCCCACGGGACAGGCAGGAGAGCAGTACTTC
CDR3 protein: CASSPTGQAGEQYF

CDR3 length: 18
D gene: TRBD1
clone size: .
V gene: TRBV20-1
J gene: TRBJ2-7
CDR3 DNA: TGCAGTGCTAGTTCAGACTTGACTTACAGGGGTGACGCCTACGAGCAGTACTTC
CDR3 protein: CSASSDLTYRGDAYEQYF

CDR3 length: 14
D gene: .
clone size: .
V gene: TRBV5-4
J gene: TRBJ2-5
CDR3 DNA: TGTGCCAGCAGCTTGGGGCTTGACGGGGAGACCCAGTACTTC
CDR3 protein: CASSLGLDGETQYF

CDR3 length: 13
D gene: .
clone size: .
V gene: TRBV7-9
J gene: TRBJ1-1
CDR3 DNA: TGTGCCAGCAGCGCCGTCGGGGGGATGGATGCTTTCTTT
CDR3 protein: CASSAVGGMDAFF

CDR3 length: 16
D gene: .
clone size: .
V gene: TRBV7-6
J gene: TRBJ1-5
CDR3 DNA: TGTGCCAGCAGCCAATACCTAGGGGAAAGCAATCAGCCCCAGCATTTT
CDR3 protein: CASSQYLGESNQPQHF

CDR3 length: 14
D gene: .
clone size: .
V gene: TRBV4-1
J gene: TRBJ2-7
CDR3 DNA: TGCGCCAGCAGCCAAGTCCCAGGGACCTACGAGCAGTACTTC
CDR3 protein: CASSQVPGTYEQYF

CDR3 length: 16
D gene: TRBD1
clone size: .
V gene: TRBV5-5
J gene: TRBJ1-1
CDR3 DNA: TGTGCCAGCAGCCCTAGGTGGGACAGGGTGGTTGGTGAAGCTTTCTTT
CDR3 protein: CASSPRWDRVVGEAFF

CDR3 length: 12
D gene: .
clone size: .
V gene: TRBV5-1
J gene: TRBJ2-1
CDR3 DNA: TGCGCCAGCAGCTTGGTACTCAATGAGCAGTTCTTC
CDR3 protein: CASSLVLNEQFF